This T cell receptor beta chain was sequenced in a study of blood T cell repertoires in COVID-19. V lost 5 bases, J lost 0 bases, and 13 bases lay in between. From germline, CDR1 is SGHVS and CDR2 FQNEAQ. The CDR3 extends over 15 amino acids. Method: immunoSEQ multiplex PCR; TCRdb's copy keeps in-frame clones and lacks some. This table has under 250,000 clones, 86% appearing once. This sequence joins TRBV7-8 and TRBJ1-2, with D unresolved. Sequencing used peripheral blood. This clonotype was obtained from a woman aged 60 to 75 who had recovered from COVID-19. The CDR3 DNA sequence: TGTGCCAGCAGCCCCCGCGGGAGTACTAACTATGGCTACACCTTC. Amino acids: CASSPRGSTNYGYTF.